This TCR beta chain came from a study of cytomegalovirus exposure and HLA in healthy donors. Comments on this clone: Its antigen is as yet unknown.

The protocol was immunoSEQ multiplex PCR, while the TCRdb copy is restricted to in-frame clones and leaves out a portion. This table holds about 360,000 clones, roughly 90% found once. Losses at the gene ends were 6 bases for V and 2 bases for J; bases not matched to a gene: 6. This CDR3 spans 15 amino acids. Germline assignment: CDR1 MNHEY and CDR2 SMNVEV (reference sequence). Study observations and caveats: Overall, approximately 150 TCR beta chains were annotated as cytomegalovirus-associated. Subsequent analysis found a tendency for first-cohort TCR clusters to co-occur within the 95 to 150 validation repertoires.

The sample consisted of PBMCs. V and J are TRBV27 and TRBJ2-3, with 9 nucleotides matching TRBD1. The sequence was collected from a woman between 18 and 30 years old in good health and CMV-seronegative. In nucleotides, the CDR3 is TGTGCCAGCAGATCAACAGGGGGCATCACAGATACGCAGTATTTT. Translated: CASRSTGGITDTQYF.